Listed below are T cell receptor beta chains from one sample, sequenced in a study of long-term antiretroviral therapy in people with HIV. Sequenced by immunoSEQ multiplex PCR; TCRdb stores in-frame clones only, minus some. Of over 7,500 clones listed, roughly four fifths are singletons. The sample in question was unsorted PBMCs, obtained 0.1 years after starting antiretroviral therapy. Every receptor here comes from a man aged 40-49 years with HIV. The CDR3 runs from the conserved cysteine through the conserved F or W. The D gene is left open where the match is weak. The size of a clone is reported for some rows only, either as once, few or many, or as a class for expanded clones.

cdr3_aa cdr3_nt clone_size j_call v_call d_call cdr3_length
CASSLGVQITNEKLFF TGTGCCAGCAGCCTCGGGGTACAGATAACTAATGAAAAACTGTTTTTT - TRBJ1-4 TRBV7-2 - 16
CASSEPQGAFGNTIYF TGTGCCAGCAGTGAGCCTCAGGGGGCGTTTGGAAACACCATATATTTT - TRBJ1-3 TRBV6-1 TRBD1 16
CASSLYEGYGYTF TGCGCCAGCAGCTTGTATGAAGGCTATGGCTACACCTTC - TRBJ1-2 TRBV5-1 - 13
CASSPLGTEAFF TGTGCCAGCTCACCACTAGGGACTGAAGCTTTCTTT - TRBJ1-1 TRBV18 - 12
CASSYDRVYMNTEAFF TGTGCCAGCAGTTACGACAGGGTTTACATGAACACTGAAGCTTTCTTT - TRBJ1-1 TRBV6-5 TRBD1 16
CASSRGGSQNTGELFF TGTGCCAGCAGCCGAGGTGGATCACAGAACACCGGGGAGCTGTTTTTT few TRBJ2-2 TRBV5-4 - 16
CASSFGSMNTEAFF TGCGCCAGCAGCTTCGGCAGTATGAACACTGAAGCTTTCTTT few TRBJ1-1 TRBV5-1 - 14
CAWSVTQNTEAFF TGTGCCTGGAGTGTTACTCAGAACACTGAAGCTTTCTTT - TRBJ1-1 TRBV30 - 13
CASSFRSTPIYNEQFF TGTGCCAGCAGTTTTCGGTCGACACCTATATACAATGAGCAGTTCTTC - TRBJ2-1 TRBV27 - 16
CASSLSGSEGYQPQHF TGTGCCAGCAGTTTATCAGGATCTGAAGGGTATCAGCCCCAGCATTTT few TRBJ1-5 TRBV27 - 16
CASSQDLGYSGGANEQFF TGCGCCAGCAGCCAAGATCTAGGTTATAGCGGGGGGGCCAATGAGCAGTTCTTC - TRBJ2-1 TRBV4-1 TRBD2 18
CASRAGGPDEQFF TGTGCCAGTCGGGCGGGGGGGCCCGATGAGCAGTTCTTC - TRBJ2-1 TRBV19 TRBD2 13
CASSFLDRGLFYEQYF TGTGCCAGCAGTTTTCTCGACAGGGGGCTCTTCTACGAGCAGTACTTC - TRBJ2-7 TRBV27 TRBD1 16
CSVEVAQQYNEQFF TGCAGCGTTGAAGTCGCCCAGCAGTACAATGAGCAGTTCTTC - TRBJ2-1 TRBV29-1 - 14
CASSSQGGEYEQYF TGTGCCAGCAGCTCTCAGGGGGGGGAGTACGAGCAGTACTTC - TRBJ2-7 TRBV7-2 - 14
CASSLDRASNEQFF TGCGCCAGCAGCCTAGACAGGGCCTCGAATGAGCAGTTCTTC few TRBJ2-1 TRBV5-1 TRBD1 14
CASSNGLNTGELFF TGTGCCAGCAGCAACGGACTCAACACCGGGGAGCTGTTTTTT - TRBJ2-2 TRBV5-6 - 14
CATSRVPGGTEAFF TGTGCCACCAGCAGAGTCCCAGGGGGCACTGAAGCTTTCTTT - TRBJ1-1 TRBV15 TRBD1 14
CASTVTGGIYEQYF TGTGCCAGCACCGTGACAGGGGGGATCTACGAGCAGTACTTC - TRBJ2-7 TRBV7-2 TRBD1 14
CASSFSTGGGYGYTF TGTGCCAGCAGTTTCAGTACAGGGGGGGGCTATGGCTACACCTTC - TRBJ1-2 TRBV27 TRBD1 15
CASSVQTTGTGMDEKLFF TGTGCCAGCAGCGTACAAACCACCGGGACAGGGATGGATGAAAAACTGTTTTTT - TRBJ1-4 TRBV9 TRBD1 18
CASSYTSGFGYEQYF TGTGCCAGCAGTTACACTAGCGGGTTTGGCTACGAGCAGTACTTC - TRBJ2-7 TRBV27 TRBD2 15
CAISELPGGRTDTQYF TGTGCCATCAGTGAGTTGCCAGGGGGCAGAACAGATACGCAGTATTTT - TRBJ2-3 TRBV10-3 TRBD1 16
CASSLIQGSGELFF TGCGCCAGCAGCCTTATACAGGGGAGCGGGGAGCTGTTTTTT - TRBJ2-2 TRBV5-1 TRBD1 14
CASSLFGYYNEQFF TGTGCCAGCAGCTTGTTTGGTTACTACAATGAGCAGTTCTTC - TRBJ2-1 TRBV5-8 - 14
CASSQRQGATGNTIYF TGTGCCAGCAGCCAACGTCAGGGGGCAACTGGAAACACCATATATTTT - TRBJ1-3 TRBV14 TRBD1 16
CASSVAGGYGYTF TGTGCCAGCAGCGTAGCAGGGGGATATGGCTACACCTTC - TRBJ1-2 TRBV9 TRBD1 13
CASSLVGNNYGYTF TGTGCCAGCAGCTTAGTCGGCAATAACTATGGCTACACCTTC - TRBJ1-2 TRBV11-2 - 14
CAWSVRAGVNTGELFF TGTGCCTGGAGTGTACGGGCAGGGGTTAACACCGGGGAGCTGTTTTTT - TRBJ2-2 TRBV30 - 16
CAWSRETGSKYEQYF TGTGCCTGGAGTCGCGAGACAGGGAGCAAATACGAGCAGTACTTC - TRBJ2-7 TRBV30 TRBD1 15
CASSVIPDGTANTEAFF TGTGCCAGCAGCGTAATCCCGGATGGGACAGCGAACACTGAAGCTTTCTTT - TRBJ1-1 TRBV9 TRBD1 17
CASSRWDRQGGELFF TGTGCCAGCAGCCGTTGGGACAGGCAAGGCGGGGAGCTGTTTTTT few TRBJ2-2 TRBV21-1 - 15
CASSLGTGGHSNQPQHF TGTGCCAGCAGCCTCGGGACAGGGGGCCATAGCAATCAGCCCCAGCATTTT - TRBJ1-5 TRBV7-9 TRBD1 17
CASSIVSNTGELFF TGTGCCAGTAGTATAGTCTCAAATACCGGGGAGCTGTTTTTT - TRBJ2-2 TRBV19 - 14
CASSQGKSDTEAFF TGCGCCAGCAGCCAAGGGAAGTCAGACACTGAAGCTTTCTTT - TRBJ1-1 TRBV4-1 - 14
CASSPSVGQISGNTIYF TGTGCCAGCTCACCTTCAGTGGGCCAGATCTCTGGAAACACCATATATTTT - TRBJ1-3 TRBV18 - 17
CAWSGTGKTYEQYF TGTGCCTGGAGTGGGACAGGGAAAACCTACGAGCAGTACTTC large TRBJ2-7 TRBV30 TRBD1 14
CASTSSSYEQYF TGTGCCAGCACCTCCTCCTCCTACGAGCAGTACTTC - TRBJ2-7 TRBV28 - 12
CASSLEGGYYEQYF TGTGCCAGCAGCTTGGAGGGGGGCTACTACGAGCAGTACTTC - TRBJ2-7 TRBV5-5 - 14
CASSTGQGNEQYF TGTGCCAGTAGTACGGGACAGGGAAACGAGCAGTACTTC - TRBJ2-7 TRBV19 TRBD1 13
CASSQPLGQGSYEQYF TGTGCCAGCAGCCAACCCCTAGGACAGGGTTCCTACGAGCAGTACTTC - TRBJ2-7 TRBV14 TRBD1 16
CASSVQRQAEDEKLFF TGTGCCAGCAGCGTACAACGACAGGCCGAAGATGAAAAACTGTTTTTT - TRBJ1-4 TRBV9 - 16
CASSIAPRRQGPPYEQYF TGTGCCAGTAGTATTGCCCCTCGAAGACAGGGTCCTCCCTACGAGCAGTACTTC - TRBJ2-7 TRBV19 TRBD1 18
CASSFAGAIYTF TGCGCCAGCAGCTTCGCCGGGGCCATCTACACCTTC - TRBJ1-2 TRBV5-1 - 12
CASSLDRGMNTEAFF TGCGCCAGCAGTTTGGACAGGGGTATGAACACTGAAGCTTTCTTT - TRBJ1-1 TRBV5-4 TRBD1 15
CSVNRGGNEQYF TGCAGCGTTAATAGAGGTGGCAACGAGCAGTACTTC - TRBJ2-7 TRBV29-1 - 12
CASSPTARSYNSPLHF TGTGCCAGCAGTCCCACCGCCCGGTCCTATAATTCACCCCTCCACTTT - TRBJ1-6 TRBV27 - 16
CASSIGQGSATNEKLFF TGTGCCAGTAGTATTGGGCAGGGGTCGGCAACTAATGAAAAACTGTTTTTT - TRBJ1-4 TRBV19 - 17
CASSLMGTDLTGELFF TGTGCCAGCAGCTTAATGGGGACAGACCTCACCGGGGAGCTGTTTTTT - TRBJ2-2 TRBV7-6 TRBD1 16
CASSQDWDRAYEQYF TGCGCCAGCAGCCAAGATTGGGACAGGGCCTACGAGCAGTACTTC - TRBJ2-7 TRBV4-3 TRBD1 15
CASSEDRTGLTEQYF TGCGCCAGCAGTGAGGACAGGACAGGGCTAACCGAGCAGTACTTC medium-sized TRBJ2-7 TRBV10-1 TRBD1 15
CASSPPGVTEAFF TGTGCCAGCTCACCACCGGGGGTGACTGAAGCTTTCTTT - TRBJ1-1 TRBV18 - 13